This paragraph covers one T cell receptor (beta chain) sequence. No antigen is known for it. This entry belongs to a study of cytomegalovirus exposure and HLA in healthy donors. Study-wide results and limits: A list of around 150 TCR beta chains associated with cytomegalovirus was given.

The table came from immunoSEQ multiplex PCR; TCRdb's copy has only in-frame clones and leaves some out. The table lists 200,000 or so clones, about 80% of them singletons. The CDR3 has 15 residues. V gave up 1 base and J gave up 5 bases; unmatched junction bases: 6. Germline V gene lookup returns CDR1 KGHSH and CDR2 LQKENI. The sequencing sample was made of PBMCs. The V call is TRBV18, the J call TRBJ2-5; the match to TRBD1 covers 8 bases. The TCR comes from a man younger than 35 in good health and CMV-seropositive. CDR3 region: CASSPLRTGSETQYF. CDR3 in DNA: TGTGCCAGCTCACCACTGCGGACAGGGTCCGAGACCCAGTACTTC. The full variable domain, with the rest looked up from reference TRBV18 and TRBJ2-5, is NAGVMQNPRHLVRRRGQEARLRCSPMKGHSHVYWYRQLPEEGLKFMVYLQKENIIDESGMPKERFSAEFPKEGPSILRIQQVVRGDSAAYFCASSPLRTGSETQYFGPGTRLLVL.